The 22 T cell receptor beta chains below all came from one sample that was sequenced in a study of blood T cell repertoires in COVID-19. Method: immunoSEQ multiplex PCR; TCRdb's copy keeps in-frame clones and lacks some. This sample yields about 54,000 clones, of which around nine tenths are seen a single time; about 3% belongs to the top ten. The sample comprised peripheral blood. These receptors were obtained from a human donor in a cohort sampled during active COVID-19.

The rearrangement uses TRBV25-1 and TRBJ1-6; a possible D gene is TRBD1 (6 bases). Germline V lookup: CDR1 MGHDK, CDR2 SYGVNS. The CDR3 covers 15 residues. V was shortened by 2 bases and J by 7 bases, with 12 bases between the two germline ends. Written as DNA, the CDR3 is TGTGCCAGCAGTGAAGATACAGGGTGGAATTCACCCCTCCACTTT. This sequence encodes CASSEDTGWNSPLHF.

The chain recombines TRBV24-1 with TRBJ2-1; a possible D gene is TRBD1 (6 bases). Germline values: CDR1 KGHDR, CDR2 SFDVKD. V lost 3 bases and J lost 8, with 13 bases in between. The CDR3 length is 14 residues. The CDR3, as DNA: TGTGCCACCAGTGATCCTAACAGGGCGTATGAGCAGTTCTTC. It translates to CATSDPNRAYEQFF.

DNA of the CDR3: TGTGCCAGTAGCAATACAGGGGTCACTGAAGCTTTCTTT. This encodes CASSNTGVTEAFF. The rearrangement joins TRBV19 to TRBJ1-1; 7 bases align to TRBD1. Per the germline V gene, CDR1 is LNHDA and CDR2 is SQIVND (reference sequence). The CDR3 runs to 13 residues. The junction had 5 bases not matched to a gene; V was cut back by 6 bases and J by 4 bases.

The chain employs TRBV6-2 or TRBV6-3 and TRBJ2-2; 9 positions match TRBD1. The CDR3 runs to 16 residues. J was trimmed by 3 bases and V by 6 bases; bases with no gene match: 8. Looked up from germline, CDR1 is MNHEY and CDR2 is SVGEGT. The CDR3, as DNA: TGTGCCAGCAGCTTGGACAGGGGCGAATACACCGGGGAGCTGTTTTTT. This encodes CASSLDRGEYTGELFF.

The chain uses TRBV7-9 and TRBJ1-4; D might be TRBD1 (5 bases). Trimming pared 0 bases from V and 1 base from J, leaving 9 bases between. The V gene's germline CDR1 is SEHNR and CDR2 FQNEAQ (reference sequence). The CDR3 loop spans 16 amino acids. CDR3 region: CASSLAYGGTNEKLFF. The CDR3 DNA follows: TGTGCCAGCAGCTTAGCATACGGGGGAACTAATGAAAAACTGTTTTTT.

The chain links TRBV6-5 to TRBJ1-3, with a possible D match to TRBD1 (6 bases). Trimming stripped 7 bases from V and 2 bases from J, with 12 bases between. This CDR3 has 14 amino acids. Germline V gene data show CDR1 as MNHEY and CDR2 as SVGAGI. CDR3 sequence (DNA): TGTGCCAGCATGGGCAGGGGAGCTGGAAACACCATATATTTT. Translation gives CASMGRGAGNTIYF.

J is TRBJ2-1 and V is TRBV6-4; 7 bases match TRBD1. Per germline, CDR1 MRHNA and CDR2 SNTAGT. J lost 5 bases, V lost 4 bases, and 5 bases had no gene match. The CDR3 totals 14 residues. CDR3 in DNA: TGTGCCAGCAGTGCACAGGGGTGGGACAATGAGCAGTTCTTC. Protein: CASSAQGWDNEQFF.

The rearrangement uses TRBV3-1 (or the pseudogene TRBV3-2) and TRBJ1-5; D might be TRBD1 (6 bases). Deletions cut 3 bases from V and 2 bases from J, with 20 bases between. This CDR3 is built from 18 residues. The V gene's germline CDR1 is LGHDT and CDR2 YNNKEL (reference sequence). CDR3 nucleotides: TGTGCCAGCAGCCACGCGAAGACAGGTCAAGGGTGCAATCAGCCCCAGCATTTT. It is translated as CASSHAKTGQGCNQPQHF.

The chain links TRBV7-9 to TRBJ1-1, with unresolved D. The CDR3 runs 13 residues. CDR1 and CDR2 (germline): SEHNR, FQNEAQ (reference sequence). With 2 bases removed from V and 0 bases from J, the gap between germline ends came to 4 bases. CDR3 residues: CASSLFLNTEAFF. The CDR3 DNA is TGTGCCAGCAGCTTATTCTTGAACACTGAAGCTTTCTTT.

This clone was seen more than once but under ten times. The chain uses TRBV13 and TRBJ1-4; no reliable D call. The V and J ends lost 2 bases and 3 bases respectively, with 7 bases between them. This CDR3 region has 14 residues. Germline V gene sequence: CDR1 PRHDT, CDR2 FYEKMQ (reference sequence). The CDR3 is CASSLSQANEKLFF. CDR3 coding DNA: TGTGCCAGCAGCTTATCTCAGGCTAATGAAAAACTGTTTTTT.

The rearrangement uses TRBV2 and TRBJ2-7, with 7 bases fitting TRBD2. The junction had 5 bases not matched to a gene; V was cut back by 7 bases and J by 2 bases. The CDR3 runs 13 residues. Germline CDR1 and CDR2: SNHLY and FYNNEI. The CDR3 bases are TGTGCCAGCAATCGGGGAGGGGCCTACGAGCAGTACTTC. It codes for CASNRGGAYEQYF.

The chain carries TRBV27 and TRBJ1-6; TRBD1 might be the D (6 bases). V shed 3 bases and J shed 7 bases, with 13 bases lying between them. Germline V CDR1 and CDR2: MNHEY, SMNVEV (reference sequence). The CDR3 has 15 amino acids. CDR3 coding DNA: TGTGCCAGCAGTTTTGAGACAGGAATCAATTCACCCCTCCACTTT. It encodes CASSFETGINSPLHF.

The J gene is TRBJ2-1, the V gene TRBV7-6; D is possibly TRBD2 (6 bases). The CDR3 loop spans 16 amino acids. The germline V gene encodes CDR1 SGHVS and CDR2 FNYEAQ. V lost 5 bases, J lost 1 base, and 15 bases lay in between. The CDR3 bases are TGTGCCAGCAGCCCCCTCGGGGGACCTTCCTACAATGAGCAGTTCTTC. Protein sequence: CASSPLGGPSYNEQFF.

V is TRBV4-2 and J is TRBJ1-1; D gene unclear. The germline V gene encodes CDR1 LGHNA and CDR2 YNFKEQ. Trimming removed 0 bases from V and 1 base from J, with 18 bases in between. The CDR3 totals 18 residues. This chain's CDR3 is CASSQDGGGSLRNTEAFF. CDR3 bases: TGTGCCAGCAGCCAAGATGGCGGCGGGAGTTTAAGGAACACTGAAGCTTTCTTT.

The rearrangement joins TRBV11-2 to TRBJ1-2, with 8 nucleotides matching TRBD1. The CDR3 loop spans 13 amino acids. The J segment lost 4 bases and the V segment lost 5 bases, leaving 3 bases of the junction unmatched. Germline V gene data show CDR1 as SGHAT and CDR2 as FQNNGV. CDR3 bases: TGTGCCAGCAGCCCTGACAGGGGCTATGGCTACACCTTC. This codes for CASSPDRGYGYTF. Variable domain in full (rest from reference TRBV11-2 and TRBJ1-2): EAGVAQSPRYKIIEKRQSVAFWCNPISGHATLYWYQQILGQGPKLLIQFQNNGVVDDSQLPKDRFSAERLKGVDSTLKIQPAKLEDSAVYLCASSPDRGYGYTFGSGTRLTVV.

In DNA, the CDR3 is TGTGCCAGCAGTCCGGGGGGGCCCCAGCAGTTCTTC. Its protein product is CASSPGGPQQFF. V usage is TRBV28 and J usage is TRBJ2-1; 8 bases fit TRBD2. The length of the CDR3 is 12 residues. CDR1 and CDR2 from the germline V gene are MDHEN and SYDVKM. Germline trimming cut 5 bases from V and 11 bases from J; bases unmatched to any gene: 5. Drawing the rest from reference TRBV28 and TRBJ2-1, the complete variable domain is DVKVTQSSRYLVKRTGEKVFLECVQDMDHENMFWYRQDPGLGLRLIYFSYDVKMKEKGDIPEGYSVSREKKERFSLILESASTNQTSMYLCASSPGGPQQFFGPGTRLTVL.

The V gene is TRBV7-9, the J gene TRBJ1-1, with TRBD1 matching 8 bases. Germline V gives CDR1 SEHNR, CDR2 FQNEAQ (reference sequence). The CDR3 has 13 amino acids. After removal of 3 bases from V and 6 bases from J, the junction contained 3 bases not matched to a gene. This CDR3 reads CASSFQGAAEAFF. As DNA, the CDR3 is TGTGCCAGCAGCTTTCAGGGGGCAGCTGAAGCTTTCTTT. The full variable domain, its missing parts supplied by reference TRBV7-9 and TRBJ1-1, is DTGVSQNPRHKITKRGQNVTFRCDPISEHNRLYWYRQTLGQGPEFLTYFQNEAQLEKSRLLSDRFSAERPKGSFSTLEIQRTEQGDSAMYLCASSFQGAAEAFFGQGTRLTVV.

This rearrangement joins TRBV30 to TRBJ2-1; D perhaps matches TRBD1 (7 bases). CDR1 is GTSNPN, CDR2 SVGIG, per germline (reference sequence). CDR3 size: 17 residues. Trimming removed 5 bases from V and 0 bases from J, with 20 bases in between. In nucleotides, the CDR3 is TGTGCCTGGGGAGGGGGCGGAATATCCAACTCCTACAATGAGCAGTTCTTC. Its protein product is CAWGGGGISNSYNEQFF. Full variable domain (rest looked up from reference TRBV30 and TRBJ2-1): SQTIHQWPATLVQPVGSPLSLECTVEGTSNPNLYWYRQAAGRGLQLLFYSVGIGQISSEVPQNLSASRPQDRQFILSSKKLLLSDSGFYLCAWGGGGISNSYNEQFFGPGTRLTVL.

The chain carries TRBV4-2 and TRBJ2-3; TRBD2 agrees at 13 bases. V shed 8 bases and J 2 bases; nucleotides not matched to a gene: 7. Germline V gene sequence: CDR1 LGHNA, CDR2 YNFKEQ. There are 16 residues in the CDR3. The CDR3 DNA reads TGTGCCAGCCAAGAACTAGCGGGAGGGAACACAGATACGCAGTATTTT. Translated, it gives CASQELAGGNTDTQYF.

The chain couples TRBV9 to TRBJ2-5; TRBD2 matches 12 bases. The germline CDR1 and CDR2 sequences are SGDLS and YYNGEE. J gave up 9 bases and V 0 bases, and 9 bases lay outside the gene matches. This CDR3 has 16 residues. This CDR3 reads CASSVGLTSGSMAQYF. In nucleotides, the CDR3 is TGTGCCAGCAGCGTAGGACTGACTAGCGGGAGTATGGCCCAGTACTTC.

The gene calls are TRBV4-3 and TRBJ2-1, with 16 bases aligning to TRBD2. Germline V lookup: CDR1 LGHNA, CDR2 YSLEER. Trimming cost V 3 bases and J 2 bases; bases outside gene matches: 13. This CDR3 spans 21 amino acids. CDR3 in amino acids: CASSHYRPGLAGGPTYNEQFF. Written as DNA, the CDR3 is TGCGCCAGCAGCCATTACCGACCGGGACTAGCGGGGGGGCCGACCTACAATGAGCAGTTCTTC.

The chain carries TRBV27 and TRBJ2-3; possibly TRBD1 for D (6 bases). Trimming pared 1 base from V and 9 bases from J, leaving 11 bases between. Germline CDR1 MNHEY, CDR2 SMNVEV (reference sequence). CDR3 size: 13 residues. The CDR3 loop reads CASSLYGQRTQYF. The CDR3 nucleotides read TGTGCCAGCAGTTTATACGGACAGCGGACGCAGTATTTT.